The rows below give T cell receptor beta chains drawn from one sample of a study of shared T cell receptors in the human thymus. Sequenced by immunoSEQ multiplex PCR; TCRdb stores in-frame clones only, minus some. The table shows more than 550,000 clones, with roughly 86% occurring only once. This same sample was also taken into another study, of human thymus T cells.

Sequencing used thymocytes. These receptors were collected from a boy younger than two with a congenital heart defect. CDR3s leave out the opening cysteine and the closing phenylalanine or tryptophan. Each record gives: J gene, V gene, D gene, CDR3 protein. The D gene is left open where the match is weak.

TRBJ1-2,TRBV9,-,ASSVGPRGYGYT
TRBJ2-7,TRBV4-3,TRBD2,ASSQDTGRNTYEQY
TRBJ1-1,TRBV9,TRBD1,ASSVSSGTENTEAF
TRBJ2-2,TRBV30,-,AWSRQAPNTGELF
TRBJ1-5,TRBV6-1,TRBD1,ASSAASGQGEETDQPQH
TRBJ2-3,TRBV27,TRBD2,ASSLAPGVAGRTDTQY
TRBJ2-2,TRBV7-2,TRBD1,ASSCRGRNTGELF
TRBJ2-3,TRBV5-6,-,ASRGTRTDTQY
TRBJ1-3,TRBV19,-,ASSIGFGPDIPKGNTIY
TRBJ1-5,TRBV5-5,-,ASSPENLQQRGQPQH
TRBJ2-7,TRBV21-1,-,ASSKARGYEQY
TRBJ2-7,TRBV27,-,ASSIYEQY
TRBJ1-6,TRBV4-3,-,ASSQGIEASEAPLH
TRBJ2-1,TRBV7-9,-,ASSLVNIAYNEQF
TRBJ2-5,TRBV5-1,-,ASSSDLTRETQY
TRBJ1-4,TRBV28,TRBD1,ASSLANRGSNEKLF
TRBJ2-5,TRBV2,TRBD2,ASSSGGAETQY
TRBJ2-1,TRBV30,TRBD2,AWSVRASGSSYNEQF
TRBJ2-1,TRBV28,-,ASSLWAGSSYNEQF
TRBJ1-2,TRBV29-1,-,SVAGALGYGYT
TRBJ1-5,TRBV10-3,-,AISSDRGRRQPQH
TRBJ2-1,TRBV7-6,-,ASSLVVESNEQF
TRBJ2-7,TRBV10-2,TRBD1,ASSFWPGQGSYEQY
TRBJ2-2,TRBV4-2,-,ASSHGDMQTGELF
TRBJ2-1,TRBV25-1,TRBD2,ASSDLGSGRRNNEQF
TRBJ2-7,TRBV7-9,-,ASSSKQGAYEQY
TRBJ1-3,TRBV6-1,TRBD1,ASSEVGRGQFGNTIY
TRBJ2-3,TRBV28,TRBD1,ASSLWGPRQGSTDTQY
TRBJ1-2,TRBV29-1,-,SAEGGQDTNYGYT
TRBJ2-5,TRBV4-3,TRBD2,ASSQGPGGETQY
TRBJ2-1,TRBV5-1,TRBD2,ASSWGLAGVNEQF
TRBJ1-2,TRBV2,-,ARTNPIGGAGGYT
TRBJ2-1,TRBV4-3,-,ASSHSFSEQF
TRBJ2-1,TRBV4-3,TRBD2,ASSQVIPGTSGRSPGGEQF
TRBJ2-5,TRBV27,TRBD2,ASSFGGGPQETQY
TRBJ1-6,TRBV6-5,-,ASTEGLHNSPLH
TRBJ1-2,TRBV5-1,-,ASSLGPRRGYGYT
TRBJ2-1,TRBV5-6,-,ASSSILRAKSYNEQF
TRBJ2-5,TRBV9,-,ASSVVTGRETQY
TRBJ1-1,TRBV13,-,ASSLGPRGAF
TRBJ2-7,TRBV28,-,ASSPNYEQY
TRBJ2-7,TRBV19,TRBD2,ASSISGASGGYEQY
TRBJ1-2,TRBV19,TRBD1,ASLPGQGENGYT
TRBJ2-2,TRBV28,TRBD2,ASSSGLAGHNTGELF
TRBJ1-5,TRBV5-5,-,ASSLRGIGQPQH
TRBJ2-5,TRBV10-2,TRBD1,ASSESGAGTGCETQY
TRBJ1-1,TRBV9,-,ASSPSRENTEAF
TRBJ2-7,TRBV5-1,-,ASSENYEQY
TRBJ1-2,TRBV5-4,-,ASSLGSTALNFYGYT
TRBJ2-1,TRBV29-1,-,SDSIRGRYNEQF
TRBJ2-7,TRBV28,TRBD2,ASSNPGLAGRKRSYEQY
TRBJ2-7,TRBV7-2,TRBD1,ASSQTGQRQY
TRBJ2-1,TRBV25-1,TRBD2,ASSEYERGAYNEQF
TRBJ1-5,TRBV28,-,ASSLRGDSGNQPQH
TRBJ2-6,TRBV27,TRBD1,ASSFGTVEGANVLT